These 2 T cell receptor beta chains share one sample of origin, sequenced in a study of cytomegalovirus exposure and HLA in healthy donors. PCR primers comprised 60 Vbeta and 13 Jbeta primers. Here immunoSEQ multiplex PCR was the method, and the copy in TCRdb shows in-frame clones only, minus some. The sample lists about 140,000 clones, roughly four fifths occurring once. The sample consisted of PBMCs. The receptors shown here come from a woman in her thirties or forties in good health and CMV-seronegative.

V is TRBV10-3 and J is TRBJ2-1; 12 nucleotides match TRBD2. This CDR3 has 19 residues. In germline, CDR1 is ENHRY, CDR2 SYGVKD. Trimming took 4 bases from V and 0 from J; bases not matched to a gene: 10. This CDR3 reads CAISGSARTSGASYNEQFF. The CDR3 coding sequence is TGTGCCATCAGTGGGAGCGCGAGGACTAGCGGGGCCTCCTACAATGAGCAGTTCTTC.

The chain joins TRBV15 to TRBJ2-7; 7 bases agree with TRBD2. V lost 0 bases to trimming and J lost 5 bases; unmatched junction nucleotides: 10. CDR3 size: 16 residues. CDR1 and CDR2 from the germline V gene are LNHNV and YYDKDF (reference sequence). CDR3 DNA sequence: TGTGCCACCAGCAGAGATCTAAGCGGGACGGGAAACGAGCAGTACTTC. This translates into CATSRDLSGTGNEQYF.